The 20 T cell receptor beta chains listed next were all sequenced from one sample in a study of blood T cell repertoires in COVID-19. TCRdb's copy holds only in-frame clones and misses some; the assay was immunoSEQ multiplex PCR. The sample carries a few hundred thousand clones, roughly 89% recorded once. The sample taken for sequencing was PBMCs or T cells enriched from blood (not recorded which). These receptors were obtained from a woman under 40 who had recovered from COVID-19.

The rearrangement uses TRBV19 and TRBJ1-1; tentatively, D is TRBD1 (5 bases). Germline V gene sequence: CDR1 LNHDA, CDR2 SQIVND (reference sequence). There are 15 residues in the CDR3. Trimming stripped 3 bases from V and 0 bases from J, with 11 bases between. Here the CDR3 reads CASSMSQGLNTEAFF. CDR3 DNA: TGTGCCAGTAGTATGAGCCAGGGCTTGAACACTGAAGCTTTCTTT.

The V call is TRBV6-5, the J call TRBJ2-3; no reliable D call. CDR1 and CDR2 from the germline V gene are MNHEY and SVGAGI. Trimming took 7 bases from V and 6 from J, leaving 11 bases between them. There are 12 residues in the CDR3. CDR3 in amino acids: CASTRLQDTQYF. For the CDR3, the DNA is TGTGCCAGCACCCGACTTCAGGATACGCAGTATTTT.

The CDR3 sequence: CASSQDLGGLEKLFF. CDR3 nucleotide sequence: TGTGCCAGCAGCCAAGATTTAGGGGGTCTTGAAAAACTGTTTTTT. The chain uses TRBV14 and TRBJ1-4; perhaps TRBD1 as D (6 bases). Germline CDR1 reads SGHDN; CDR2 reads FVKESK. This CDR3 is 15 amino acids long. Between the trimmed V and J ends, which lost 0 bases and 7 bases, there was a span of 12 bases. Supplemented by reference TRBV14 and TRBJ1-4, the full variable domain reads EAGVTQFPSHSVIEKGQTVTLRCDPISGHDNLYWYRRVMGKEIKFLLHFVKESKQDESGMPNNRFLAERTGGTYSTLKVQPAELEDSGVYFCASSQDLGGLEKLFFGSGTQLSVL.

The chain recombines TRBV7-2 with TRBJ2-5; no clear D. Trimming shortened V by 1 base and J by 7 bases, and 19 bases separated the two germline ends. The germline CDR1 and CDR2 sequences are SGHTA and FQGNSA. There are 16 residues in the CDR3. CDR3 bases: TGTGCCAGCAGCTTAGTTTCGGTCGGTCGGGTGGGGACCCAGTACTTC. Its translation: CASSLVSVGRVGTQYF. The complete variable domain, with remaining parts taken from reference TRBV7-2 and TRBJ2-5, reads GAGVSQSPSNKVTEKGKDVELRCDPISGHTALYWYRQSLGQGLEFLIYFQGNSAPDKSGLPSDRFSAERTGGSVSTLTIQRTQQEDSAVYLCASSLVSVGRVGTQYFGPGTRLLVL.

The rearrangement uses TRBV9 and TRBJ1-2; maybe TRBD1 (6 bases). The CDR3 runs 15 residues. Trimming left V 7 bases short and J 0 bases short, with 16 bases between. The germline CDR1 and CDR2 sequences are SGDLS and YYNGEE. CDR3 sequence reads: CASGRGELSNYGYTF. The DNA of the CDR3 is TGTGCCAGCGGCAGGGGCGAGTTGTCTAACTATGGCTACACCTTC.

The sample holds a few counts of this clone. The chain's CDR3 is CASRPRLETEAFF. The CDR3 DNA reads as TGTGCCAGCAGACCCCGTCTCGAGACTGAAGCTTTCTTT. This chain connects TRBV12-3 or TRBV12-4 to TRBJ1-1; D remains unclear. V was trimmed by 6 bases and J by 5 bases, leaving 13 bases between them. The CDR3 spans 13 residues.

The chain recombines TRBV10-3 with TRBJ1-2; 10 bases are a match to TRBD1. The V gene's germline CDR1 is ENHRY and CDR2 SYGVKD. J gave up 5 bases and V 4 bases, and 4 bases lay outside the gene matches. The CDR3 covers 14 residues. The CDR3 spells CAISGDRGEYGYTF. Written as DNA, the CDR3 is TGTGCCATCAGTGGGGACAGGGGAGAGTATGGCTACACCTTC.

The chain recombines TRBV11-2 with TRBJ2-7; weak D call: TRBD2 (6 bases). Germline values: CDR1 SGHAT, CDR2 FQNNGV. The CDR3 consists of 14 residues. With 0 bases removed from V and 1 base from J, the gap between germline ends came to 7 bases. The CDR3, as DNA: TGTGCCAGCAGCTTAGAGGCGGGATCCTACGAGCAGTACTTC. Its protein is CASSLEAGSYEQYF.

The V and J genes are TRBV5-1 and TRBJ1-1; D is possibly TRBD1 (5 bases). Trimming removed 0 bases from V and 5 bases from J, with 14 bases in between. Per the germline V gene, CDR1 is SGHRS and CDR2 is YFSETQ. The CDR3 length is 15 residues. The CDR3 sequence is CASSLGLDGGTEAFF. CDR3 sequence (DNA): TGCGCCAGCAGCTTGGGGCTCGACGGGGGTACTGAAGCTTTCTTT.

The chain employs TRBV28 and TRBJ2-7; 8 positions agree with TRBD1. The CDR3 sequence is 14 residues long. The V gene's germline CDR1 is MDHEN and CDR2 SYDVKM. With V trimmed by 6 bases and J by 6 bases, 10 bases remained unmatched. CDR3 loop: CASRRDRSPREQYF. In nucleotides, the CDR3 is TGTGCCAGCAGGAGGGACAGGTCCCCCCGCGAGCAGTACTTC.

The rearrangement uses TRBV18 and TRBJ1-1, with D maybe TRBD1 (6 bases). This CDR3 has 12 residues. V was pared by 2 bases and J by 8 bases, with 9 bases between. The germline gives CDR1 KGHSH, CDR2 LQKENI. CDR3 sequence: CASSPGGWEAFF. In DNA form, the CDR3 reads TGTGCCAGCTCACCAGGGGGCTGGGAAGCTTTCTTT.

V is TRBV3-1 (or the pseudogene TRBV3-2) and J is TRBJ1-5; D is perhaps TRBD1 (5 bases). This CDR3 comprises 13 residues. The germline V gene has CDR1 LGHDT and CDR2 YNNKEL (reference sequence). The ends were cut back, 6 bases at V and 6 bases at J, with 12 bases in the middle. CDR3 bases: TGTGCCAGCAGTCCACAGGTCGGTCAGCCCCAGCATTTT. It encodes CASSPQVGQPQHF.

V is TRBV12-5 and J is TRBJ2-3, with a weak D call TRBD2 (6 bases). This CDR3 spans 16 amino acids. Trimming shortened V by 3 bases and J by 0 bases, and 13 bases separated the two germline ends. Germline V gene data show CDR1 as LGHNT and CDR2 as FRNRAP. CDR3: CASGFGLTDSTDTQYF. CDR3 bases: TGTGCTAGTGGTTTCGGACTAACAGACAGCACAGATACGCAGTATTTT.

The CDR3 coding sequence is TGTGCCAGCAGTTTAGTAGATAGAGCGGGGAATGGCTACACCTTC. The encoded protein is CASSLVDRAGNGYTF. The chain carries TRBV28 and TRBJ1-2; no reliable D call. CDR1 and CDR2 (germline): MDHEN, SYDVKM. V was cut by 2 bases and J by 6 bases, with 16 bases left in between. This CDR3 region has 15 residues.

The V call is TRBV24-1, the J call TRBJ1-1, with 12 bases that match TRBD1. The CDR3 covers 17 residues. Looked up from germline, CDR1 is KGHDR and CDR2 is SFDVKD. V lost 2 bases and J lost 4; bases outside the gene matches: 7. The CDR3 here is CATSDSGTGGDFTEAFF. Here the CDR3 DNA reads TGTGCCACCAGTGATTCGGGGACAGGGGGCGATTTCACTGAAGCTTTCTTT.

The rearrangement links TRBV27 to TRBJ1-4; the D is unclear. Per germline, CDR1 MNHEY and CDR2 SMNVEV (reference sequence). The CDR3 runs to 16 residues. V lost 2 bases to trimming and J lost 7 bases, with 17 bases between them. The CDR3 loop reads CASSLRRGGFGEKLFF. Here the CDR3 DNA reads TGTGCCAGCAGTTTACGGCGGGGAGGGTTTGGTGAAAAACTGTTTTTT.

The chain combines TRBV28 with TRBJ1-1; D is perhaps TRBD1 (5 bases). Germline V lookup: CDR1 MDHEN, CDR2 SYDVKM. V lost 2 bases to trimming and J lost 3 bases, with 16 bases between them. This CDR3 is 16 amino acids long. CDR3 loop: CASSLGGVWGDTEAFF. The CDR3 DNA sequence: TGTGCCAGCAGTTTAGGAGGTGTTTGGGGGGACACTGAAGCTTTCTTT.

The genes are TRBV6-5 and TRBJ2-1; D perhaps matches TRBD2 (5 bases). Germline CDR1 MNHEY, CDR2 SVGAGI. V was cut by 2 bases and J by 6 bases, with 11 bases left in between. The CDR3 sequence is 14 residues long. CDR3 residues: CASSYLAAPNEQFF. CDR3 bases: TGTGCCAGCAGTTACCTAGCAGCTCCCAATGAGCAGTTCTTC.

V is TRBV7-8 and J is TRBJ1-2; 8 bases line up with TRBD1. V was clipped by 4 bases and J by 3 bases; unmatched bases: 10. The germline gives CDR1 SGHVS, CDR2 FQNEAQ. The CDR3 runs 16 residues. CDR3 sequence (DNA): TGTGCCAGCAGCTCGAATTACAGGGGGTCGGACTATGGCTACACCTTC. It codes for CASSSNYRGSDYGYTF.

This clone was found a few times. The chain has TRBV4-3 and TRBJ1-3, with 7 nucleotides matching TRBD1. The CDR3 is 15 residues long. J gave up 8 bases and V 0 bases, and 7 bases lay outside the gene matches. The V gene's germline CDR1 is LGHNA and CDR2 YSLEER. The CDR3 is CASSQDVGRGYTIYF. The CDR3 bases are TGCGCCAGCAGCCAAGATGTAGGCAGGGGGTACACCATATATTTT.